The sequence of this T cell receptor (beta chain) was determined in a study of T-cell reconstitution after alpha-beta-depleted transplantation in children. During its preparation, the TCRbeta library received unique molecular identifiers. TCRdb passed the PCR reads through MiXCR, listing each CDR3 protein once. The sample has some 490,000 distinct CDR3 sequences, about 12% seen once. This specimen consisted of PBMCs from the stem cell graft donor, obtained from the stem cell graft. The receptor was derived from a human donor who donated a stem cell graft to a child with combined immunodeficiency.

The CDR3 spells CASSFGLNNNGYTF. The DNA for the CDR3 is TGTGCCAGCAGTTTTGGTTTGAACAACAATGGCTACACCTTC. This chain links TRBV12-3 or TRBV12-4 with TRBJ1-2; no clear D. V lost 3 bases and J 6 bases, leaving 14 bases between the germline ends. The length of the CDR3 is 14 residues.